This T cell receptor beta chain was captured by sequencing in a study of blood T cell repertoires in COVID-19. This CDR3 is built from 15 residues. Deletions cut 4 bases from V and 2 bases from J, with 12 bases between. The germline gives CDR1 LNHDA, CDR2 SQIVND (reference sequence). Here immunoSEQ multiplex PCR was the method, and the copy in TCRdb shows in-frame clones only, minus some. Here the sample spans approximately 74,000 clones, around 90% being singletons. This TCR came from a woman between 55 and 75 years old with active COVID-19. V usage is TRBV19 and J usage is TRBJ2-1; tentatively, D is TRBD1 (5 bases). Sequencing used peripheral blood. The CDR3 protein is CASSNPGRAYNEQFF. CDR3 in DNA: TGTGCCAGTAGTAATCCCGGCAGGGCCTACAATGAGCAGTTCTTC. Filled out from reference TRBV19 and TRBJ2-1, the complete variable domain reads DGGITQSPKYLFRKEGQNVTLSCEQNLNHDAMYWYRQDPGQGLRLIYYSQIVNDFQKGDIAEGYSVSREKKESFPLTVTSAQKNPTAFYLCASSNPGRAYNEQFFGPGTRLTVL.